This entry concerns a single T cell receptor (beta chain). Its antigen is not identified. This CDR3 region has 15 residues. Germline CDR1 reads SGHAT; CDR2 reads FQNNGV. TCRdb reprocessed the 5' RACE reads; each CDR3 protein has one entry and no DNA is given. This specimen shows approximately 420,000 distinct CDR3 sequences; the ten leading clones hold about 11%. The sample comes from a study of T cells expressing NK-cell markers. The overall study: TCR beta repertoires came from sorted CD3+CD56+NKG2C+, CD3+CD56+NKG2C- and CD3+CD56-NKG2C+ T cells. Eight donors were sequenced, of whom seven were HCMV-seropositive, while the remaining one was HCMV-seronegative.

The study's findings and limits: Whether expanded NKG2C+ T cell clones recognized HCMV stayed uncertain.

Sequenced: blood T cells: a sorted CD56 or NKG2C T cell subset, CD4+ or CD8+ T cells, or bulk PBMC T cells (not recorded which). The sequence was obtained from a woman between 45 and 60 years old in good health. The chain employs TRBV11-2 and TRBJ2-1; TCRdb calls TRBD2, which cannot be checked without DNA. CDR3 amino acids: CAVASGRSFFNEQFF.